This T cell receptor (beta chain) was sequenced for a study of regulatory T cells in long-lasting Graves disease (dated by TCRdb to about 2021). With respect to the entire study: Persistent Graves' disease was defined as antithyroid drug treatment for over 5 years with persistently positive TSH receptor autoantibodies. Peripheral blood TCR sequencing and RNA sequencing compared persistent Graves' disease patients with newly diagnosed Graves' disease patients. The study was conducted in China and was registered as a clinical trial. A total of roughly 35 samples were covered by TCR sequencing, comprising approximately 13 persistent and approximately 20 newly diagnosed Graves' disease patients. In the clinical cohort, patients with persistent Graves' disease had used antithyroid drugs for an average of around ten years. Broader findings and caveats from the paper: Compared with newly diagnosed patients, persistent Graves' disease patients had lower TCR Shannon entropy and fewer highly expanded clones, which suggests clonal expansion. TRBV28, TRBJ1-2 and TRBJ2-5 were preferentially used in persistent disease, while TRBV20-1 and TRBJ2-1 were favored in newly diagnosed disease. As a limitation, the authors acknowledged that the small sample size may reduce accuracy. The study examined only peripheral blood because the primary lesion, thyroid tissue, could not be accessed. Sequencing and analysis were restricted to the TCR beta chain. A larger number of public clonotypes was shared among persistent patients (2,741) than among newly diagnosed patients (around 970).

V and J lose 0 bases and 0 bases, and a span of 7 bases separates them. The CDR3 measures 16 amino acids from cysteine to phenylalanine. The CDR3 DNA has 48 bases and is translated from base 1. The germline V gene provides CDR1 SGHRS and CDR2 YFSETQ. Worth noting for this clonotype: Its target antigen remains unknown. Per-base qualities were not stored, and no clone one base away is much larger.

The time point label corresponds to: persistent/refractory GD, antithyroid drugs over 5 years with positive TRAb. For both TCR sequencing and RNA sequencing, RNA was extracted from PBMCs using TRIzol. The diagnosis of Graves' disease was made according to American Thyroid Association guidelines. The patients came from an endocrinology department in Xi'an, China. From each patient, 7.5 to 10 milliliters of peripheral blood was collected into an EDTA anticoagulant tube. PBMCs were isolated by Ficoll Paque Plus density gradient separation without further T cell sorting. An Agilent 2100 Bioanalyzer and agarose gel were used to check RNA quality, while a NanoDrop 2000 measured RNA concentration. Libraries were made using multiplex PCR. The sequencer listed for this sample is Illumina HiSeq 4000. CDR3 regions were amplified by Arm-PCR with iRepertoire HTBI primers to construct TCR beta libraries. PCR products were gel purified before sequencing. Processing in the source paper ran as follows. Gene usage analysis of CDR3 amino acid clonotypes relied on the 55 to 80 TRBV and over 13 TRBJ segments identified across samples. COPE and FqMerger were used to merge the filtered high-quality paired reads into contigs. BLAST was used to align contigs to IMGT TRBV, TRBD and TRBJ reference genes, with CDR3 defined following IMGT. Clonotypes above 0.1% frequency were classified as highly expanded clones. Repertoire diversity was measured by Shannon entropy, and V-J evenness by the Gini coefficient. A clonotype found in more than one individual was treated as public. Using fastp trimming at Q25 and MiXCR clonotype assembly, TCRdb reanalyzed the public sequencing data and kept in-frame beta chains. Every CDR3 protein is listed once, alongside the most common genes and DNA of its rows. None of the V and J calls come from the authors' own analysis; TCRdb made them. The sample profile shows 300,000 to 500,000 distinct CDR3 sequences; 20% to 25% of them were found once. In total, the top ten clones hold around 20% of the sample.

This sequence uses TRBV5-1 and TRBJ1-6; confidence is insufficient to name the D gene. This sequence originates from a female donor with Graves disease. The source was peripheral blood mononuclear cells (PBMCs), collected when the disease was refractory, from a patient treated with antithyroid drugs. The DNA sequence is TGCGCCAGCAGCTTGGACGGGAGCTCCTATAATTCACCCCTCCACTTT. This is translated as CASSLDGSSYNSPLHF.